Listed below are T cell receptor beta chains from one sample, sequenced in a study of blood T cell repertoires in COVID-19. Sequencing used immunoSEQ multiplex PCR; TCRdb keeps in-frame clones, though not all of them. The sample gives about 160,000 clones, roughly nine tenths of which show up once; 15% to 20% is in the top ten. The specimen was peripheral blood. The receptors shown here come from a man aged 60 to 69 with active or convalescent COVID-19. Both conserved end residues are part of each CDR3. D genes are given only for firm matches. The size entry is marked missing in some rows and otherwise reads once, few, many or a size class.

d_call	clone_size	v_call	cdr3_length	j_call	cdr3_aa	cdr3_nt
TRBD1	NA	TRBV5-1	15	TRBJ1-2	CASSHKPQGDDGYTF	TGCGCCAGCAGCCATAAACCCCAGGGGGACGATGGCTACACCTTC
TRBD1	NA	TRBV19	14	TRBJ1-6	CASMDRGYNSPLHF	TGTGCCAGTATGGACAGGGGTTATAATTCACCCCTCCACTTT
TRBD1	NA	TRBV18	17	TRBJ1-4	CASSPTQGAPTNEKLFF	TGTGCCAGCTCACCGACTCAGGGGGCTCCAACTAATGAAAAACTGTTTTTT
TRBD1	NA	TRBV5-1	11	TRBJ1-1	CASSEDREAFF	TGCGCCAGCAGCGAGGACAGGGAAGCTTTCTTT
NA	NA	TRBV2	13	TRBJ2-5	CASSRDTQETQYF	TGTGCCAGCAGCCGGGACACCCAAGAGACCCAGTACTTC
TRBD1	NA	TRBV27	16	TRBJ1-5	CASKEAGTGSNQPQHF	TGTGCCAGCAAAGAGGCCGGGACAGGTAGCAATCAGCCCCAGCATTTT
TRBD2	NA	TRBV5-5	15	TRBJ2-5	CASSLRTSGRETQYF	TGTGCCAGCAGCTTGCGGACTAGCGGGAGAGAGACCCAGTACTTC
NA	NA	TRBV3-1/TRBV3-2	14	TRBJ1-6	CASNELGAGSPLHF	TGTGCCAGCAACGAGCTGGGCGCGGGTTCACCCCTCCACTTT
TRBD1	few	TRBV19	14	TRBJ1-4	CAVGGIQGHEKLFF	TGTGCAGTGGGCGGGATACAGGGGCATGAAAAACTGTTTTTT
NA	NA	TRBV15	13	TRBJ1-5	CATSVRTNQPQHF	TGTGCCACCAGCGTTCGGACTAATCAGCCCCAGCATTTT
TRBD1	NA	TRBV18	15	TRBJ1-4	CASSPGQDLNEKLFF	TGTGCCAGCTCACCAGGACAGGATCTTAATGAAAAACTGTTTTTT
NA	NA	TRBV3-1/TRBV3-2	17	TRBJ1-3	CASSLLRQAISGNTIYF	TGTGCCAGCAGCCTGCTACGACAGGCTATCTCTGGAAACACCATATATTTT
TRBD1	NA	TRBV5-1	16	TRBJ1-2	CASSLVGQGTLYGYTF	TGCGCCAGCAGCTTGGTAGGACAGGGGACCCTCTATGGCTACACCTTC
TRBD1	NA	TRBV6-1	17	TRBJ2-2	CASSERTGGWDTGELFF	TGTGCCAGCAGTGAAAGGACAGGGGGCTGGGACACCGGGGAGCTGTTTTTT
NA	NA	TRBV18	16	TRBJ2-2	CASSPPGGENTGELFF	TGTGCCAGCTCACCACCAGGGGGGGAGAACACCGGGGAGCTGTTTTTT
TRBD1	NA	TRBV5-4	12	TRBJ2-7	CASRSDRGEQYF	TGTGCCAGCAGATCGGACAGGGGCGAGCAGTACTTC
NA	NA	TRBV11-2	13	TRBJ2-7	CASHRRGTYEQYF	TGTGCCAGCCACCGTCGGGGTACCTACGAGCAGTACTTC
NA	NA	TRBV7-9	15	TRBJ2-7	CASSGDRDIYYEQYF	TGTGCCAGCAGCGGGGACCGGGACATTTACTACGAGCAGTACTTC
TRBD1	once	TRBV5-1	15	TRBJ1-1	CASSFTGDRKTEAFF	TGCGCCAGCAGCTTTACCGGGGACAGGAAGACTGAAGCTTTCTTT
NA	NA	TRBV4-2	13	TRBJ1-2	CASSQGDTYGYTF	TGTGCCAGCAGCCAAGGGGACACCTATGGCTACACCTTC
TRBD2	few	TRBV10-2	15	TRBJ2-7	CASSEKLAGSYEQYF	TGCGCCAGCAGTGAGAAACTAGCGGGGAGCTACGAGCAGTACTTC
NA	NA	TRBV7-9	16	TRBJ1-1	CASSLMRGMGTTEAFF	TGTGCCAGCAGCTTAATGAGGGGGATGGGGACGACTGAAGCTTTCTTT
NA	NA	TRBV21-1	16	TRBJ2-2	CASSKPGQEGTGELFF	TGTGCCAGCAGCAAACCGGGACAGGAGGGCACCGGGGAGCTGTTTTTT
NA	once	TRBV21-1	11	TRBJ2-1	CASTQIVEQFF	TGTGCCAGCACCCAAATTGTGGAGCAGTTCTTC
NA	NA	TRBV10-3	15	TRBJ2-3	CAISESGPRTDTQYF	TGTGCCATCAGTGAGTCTGGGCCCAGAACAGATACGCAGTATTTT
TRBD2	NA	TRBV5-3	16	TRBJ2-5	CARSPGLAGVPETQYF	TGTGCCAGAAGCCCAGGACTAGCGGGAGTTCCGGAGACCCAGTACTTC
TRBD2	NA	TRBV7-9	15	TRBJ2-7	CASSSGAGDPYEQYF	TGTGCCAGCAGCTCCGGAGCGGGAGACCCCTACGAGCAGTACTTC
TRBD1	NA	TRBV5-8	15	TRBJ1-6	CASSARQGANSPLHF	TGTGCCAGCAGCGCGCGACAGGGGGCGAATTCACCCCTCCACTTT
NA	NA	TRBV6-5	13	TRBJ1-5	CASRPGQNQPQHF	TGTGCCAGCAGGCCTGGACAGAATCAGCCCCAGCATTTT